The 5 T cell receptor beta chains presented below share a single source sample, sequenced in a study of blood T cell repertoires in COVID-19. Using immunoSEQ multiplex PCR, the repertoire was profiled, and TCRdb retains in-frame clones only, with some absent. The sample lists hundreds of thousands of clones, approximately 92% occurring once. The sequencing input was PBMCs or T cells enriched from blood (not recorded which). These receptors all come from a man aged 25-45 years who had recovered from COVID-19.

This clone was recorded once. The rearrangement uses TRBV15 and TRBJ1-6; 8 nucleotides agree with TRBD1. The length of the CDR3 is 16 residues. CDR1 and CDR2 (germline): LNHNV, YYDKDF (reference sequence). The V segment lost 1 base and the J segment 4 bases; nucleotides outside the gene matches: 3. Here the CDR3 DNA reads TGTGCCACCAGCAGAGGACAGGGGATGTATAATTCACCCCTCCACTTT. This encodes CATSRGQGMYNSPLHF.

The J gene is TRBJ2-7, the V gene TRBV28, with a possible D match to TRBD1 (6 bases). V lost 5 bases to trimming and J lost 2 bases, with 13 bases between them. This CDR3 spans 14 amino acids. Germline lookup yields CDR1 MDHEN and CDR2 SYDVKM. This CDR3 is CASSLHREPYEQYF. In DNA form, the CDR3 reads TGTGCCAGCAGTCTCCACAGGGAGCCCTACGAGCAGTACTTC.

In nucleotides, the CDR3 is TGTGCCAGTAGTCTCCGGGACAGGGGTCAGACCCAGTACTTC. It codes for CASSLRDRGQTQYF. The chain combines TRBV19 with TRBJ2-5, with 10 bases lining up with TRBD1. Germline V gene data show CDR1 as LNHDA and CDR2 as SQIVND (reference sequence). V trimming: 5 bases; J trimming: 6 bases; junction bases outside the gene matches: 6. This CDR3 spans 14 amino acids.

The DNA for the CDR3 is TGTGCCAGCAGCACCGGACAGGGAGGTGAAAAACTGTTTTTT. It codes for CASSTGQGGEKLFF. This chain connects TRBV11-1 to TRBJ1-4; 8 nucleotides agree with TRBD1. The CDR3 consists of 14 residues. After removal of 5 bases from V and 7 bases from J, the junction contained 6 bases not matched to a gene. Germline V gives CDR1 SGHAT, CDR2 FQDESV (reference sequence).

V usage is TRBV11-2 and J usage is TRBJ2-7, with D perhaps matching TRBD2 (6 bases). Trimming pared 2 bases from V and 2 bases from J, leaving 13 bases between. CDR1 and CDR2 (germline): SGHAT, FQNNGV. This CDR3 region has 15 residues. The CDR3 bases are TGTGCCAGCAGCTTATCTGCTAGCGAACCCTACGAGCAGTACTTC. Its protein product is CASSLSASEPYEQYF. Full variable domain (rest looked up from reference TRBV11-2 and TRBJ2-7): EAGVAQSPRYKIIEKRQSVAFWCNPISGHATLYWYQQILGQGPKLLIQFQNNGVVDDSQLPKDRFSAERLKGVDSTLKIQPAKLEDSAVYLCASSLSASEPYEQYFGPGTRLTVT.